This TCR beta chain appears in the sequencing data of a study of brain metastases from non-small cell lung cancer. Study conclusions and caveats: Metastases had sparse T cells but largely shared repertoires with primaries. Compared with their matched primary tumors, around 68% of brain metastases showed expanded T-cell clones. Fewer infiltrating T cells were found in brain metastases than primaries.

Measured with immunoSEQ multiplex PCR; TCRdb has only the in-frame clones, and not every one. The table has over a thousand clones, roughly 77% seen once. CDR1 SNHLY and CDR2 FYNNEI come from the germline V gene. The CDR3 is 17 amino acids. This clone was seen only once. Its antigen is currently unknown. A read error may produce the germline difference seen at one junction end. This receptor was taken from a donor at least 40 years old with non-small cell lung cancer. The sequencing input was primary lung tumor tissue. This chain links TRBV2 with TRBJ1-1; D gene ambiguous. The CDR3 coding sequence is TGTGCCAGCAGGGGAAGATCGGGAAAGTTTTTGGTCACTGAAACTTTCTTT. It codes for CASRGRSGKFLVTETFF.